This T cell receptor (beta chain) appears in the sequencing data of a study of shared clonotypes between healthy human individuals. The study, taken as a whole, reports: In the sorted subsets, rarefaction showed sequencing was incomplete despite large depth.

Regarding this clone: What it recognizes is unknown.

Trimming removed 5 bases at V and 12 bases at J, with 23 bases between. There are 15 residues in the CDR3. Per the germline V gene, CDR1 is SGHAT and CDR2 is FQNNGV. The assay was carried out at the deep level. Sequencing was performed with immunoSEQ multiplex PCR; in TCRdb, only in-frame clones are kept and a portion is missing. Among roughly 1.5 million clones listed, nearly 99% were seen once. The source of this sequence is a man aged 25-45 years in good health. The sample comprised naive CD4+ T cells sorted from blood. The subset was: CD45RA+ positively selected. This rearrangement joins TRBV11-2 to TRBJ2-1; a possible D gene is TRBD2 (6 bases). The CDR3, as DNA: TGTGCCAGCAGCCCTAGCCCCGAGTCTAGGGAGGCGCAGTTCTTC. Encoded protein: CASSPSPESREAQFF.